Below, 18 T cell receptor beta chains from the same sample are listed, as sequenced in a study of shared clonotypes between healthy human individuals. The table came from immunoSEQ multiplex PCR; TCRdb's copy has only in-frame clones and leaves some out. Among about 690,000 clones listed, less than 95% were seen once. The specimen sequenced was memory CD8+ T cells from PBMCs. Subset specified: CD45RO+ cells pooled with CCR7-negative TemRA cells. These receptor sequences come from a man aged 18 to 35 in good health. Some clones in this sample may be carry-over from other donors' samples.

The chain recombines TRBV4-1 with TRBJ2-2, with D tentatively TRBD1 or TRBD2 (6 bases each). Germline lookup yields CDR1 MGHRA and CDR2 YSYEKL. This CDR3 is built from 14 residues. With 1 base removed from V and 7 bases from J, the gap between germline ends came to 10 bases. The CDR3 here is CASSQAGAGGELFF. For the CDR3, the DNA is TGCGCCAGCAGCCAAGCGGGGGCGGGCGGGGAGCTGTTTTTT.

This chain connects TRBV7-3 to TRBJ2-7; 7 nucleotides agree with TRBD1. V gave up 5 bases and J gave up 1 base; unmatched junction bases: 5. This CDR3 comprises 14 residues. Per the germline V gene, CDR1 is SGHTA and CDR2 is FQGTGA. CDR3 DNA: TGTGCCAGCAGCCCGGGACAGATGTCCTACGAGCAGTACTTC. Protein product: CASSPGQMSYEQYF.

This chain uses TRBV11-2 with TRBJ1-2, with D hard to call. Germline CDR1 reads SGHAT; CDR2 reads FQNNGV. The length of the CDR3 is 15 residues. The germline V and J ends were trimmed by 2 bases and 0 bases, with 10 bases remaining between them. As DNA, the CDR3 is TGTGCCAGCAGCTTATCCACAAGAACTAACTATGGCTACACCTTC. It is translated as CASSLSTRTNYGYTF.

This clone appeared a single time. J is TRBJ2-5 and V is TRBV30; D possibly corresponds to TRBD1 (5 bases). This CDR3 spans 15 amino acids. Trimming removed 0 bases at V and 3 bases at J, with 14 bases between. CDR1 and CDR2 from the germline V gene are GTSNPN and SVGIG (reference sequence). This CDR3 reads CAWSVRQGREETQYF. CDR3 DNA: TGTGCCTGGAGTGTACGTCAGGGAAGGGAAGAGACCCAGTACTTC.

The chain recombines TRBV6-5 with TRBJ2-7; no clear D. Germline CDR1 MNHEY, CDR2 SVGAGI. The CDR3 has 13 amino acids. Deletions cut 0 bases from V and 3 bases from J, with 6 bases between. CDR3 DNA sequence: TGTGCCAGCAGTTACTCGCTCTTCTACGAGCAGTACTTC. It is translated as CASSYSLFYEQYF.

V gene TRBV15 combines with J gene TRBJ2-3; a weak D match, TRBD1 (6 bases). The length of the CDR3 is 16 residues. Germline values: CDR1 LNHNV, CDR2 YYDKDF (reference sequence). V lost 3 bases, J lost 4 bases, and 17 bases lay in between. The CDR3 is CATSRGDIQRADTQYF. The CDR3 nucleotides are TGTGCCACCAGCAGGGGGGACATTCAACGCGCAGATACGCAGTATTTT.

The rearrangement joins TRBV7-9 to TRBJ1-4; TRBD1 agrees at 7 bases. V was clipped by 4 bases and J by 8 bases; unmatched bases: 13. There are 16 residues in the CDR3. Germline CDR1 and CDR2: SEHNR and FQNEAQ (reference sequence). The CDR3 protein is CASSYPHRGREEKLFF. Here the CDR3 DNA reads TGTGCCAGCAGCTACCCCCACAGGGGTAGGGAAGAAAAACTGTTTTTT.

V and J are TRBV4-3 and TRBJ2-7; D is possibly TRBD2 (6 bases). CDR1 and CDR2 from the germline V gene are LGHNA and YSLEER. Trimming removed 4 bases from V and 3 bases from J, with 19 bases in between. CDR3 length equals 16 residues. In DNA, the CDR3 is TGCGCCAGCAGCCTCACGGCAATTGGGACTTTCTACGAGCAGTACTTC. It is translated as CASSLTAIGTFYEQYF.

The chain uses TRBV19 and TRBJ1-1; no reliable D call. Germline CDR1 reads LNHDA; CDR2 reads SQIVND (reference sequence). V lost 2 bases and J 1 base, leaving 8 bases between the germline ends. CDR3 length: 14 residues. CDR3 nucleotides: TGTGCCAGTAGTATAAGTTCGGGGAACACTGAAGCTTTCTTT. This sequence encodes CASSISSGNTEAFF.

This sequence joins TRBV7-6 and TRBJ2-7, with 8 positions matching TRBD1. The J segment lost 5 bases and the V segment lost 6 bases, leaving 3 bases of the junction unmatched. The CDR3 covers 12 residues. In germline, CDR1 is SGHVS, CDR2 FNYEAQ. CDR3 protein: CASSPGGHEQYF. Here the CDR3 DNA reads TGTGCCAGCAGTCCAGGGGGCCACGAGCAGTACTTC.

The rearrangement uses TRBV4-1 and TRBJ1-1; no clear D gene. The CDR3 is 12 amino acids. Looked up from germline, CDR1 is MGHRA and CDR2 is YSYEKL. V was clipped by 0 bases and J by 7 bases, with 6 bases between them. The DNA of the CDR3 is TGCGCCAGCAGCCAAGATGGTCTTGAAGCTTTCTTT. It translates to CASSQDGLEAFF.

This rearrangement joins TRBV29-1 to TRBJ1-3, with D hard to call. Germline V gene data show CDR1 as SQVTM and CDR2 as ANQGSEA. Between the trimmed V and J ends, which lost 4 bases and 2 bases, there was a span of 6 bases. There are 12 residues in the CDR3. CDR3 residues: CSVVETGNTIYF. The CDR3 nucleotides are TGCAGCGTTGTAGAGACTGGAAACACCATATATTTT. The full variable domain, rest sourced from reference TRBV29-1 and TRBJ1-3, is SAVISQKPSRDICQRGTSLTIQCQVDSQVTMMFWYRQQPGQSLTLIATANQGSEATYESGFVIDKFPISRPNLTFSTLTVSNMSPEDSSIYLCSVVETGNTIYFGEGSWLTVV.

The chain is built from TRBV5-4 and TRBJ2-7, with 11 bases that match TRBD2. CDR1 SGHNT and CDR2 YYREEE come from the germline V gene (reference sequence). Trimming cost V 4 bases and J 3 bases; bases outside gene matches: 6. The CDR3 length is 15 residues. The DNA of the CDR3 is TGTGCCAGCAGCCCAGGGACTAGCGGATTCTACGAGCAGTACTTC. Protein sequence: CASSPGTSGFYEQYF.

The CDR3 DNA sequence: TGTGCCAGCAGTATAGGAATGGGGGGTGAGCAGTTCTTC. It encodes CASSIGMGGEQFF. The chain carries TRBV27 and TRBJ2-1; tentative D call: TRBD2 (6 bases). This CDR3 region has 13 residues. Trimming took off 5 bases at V and 9 bases at J, with 14 bases between the two ends. The germline V gene encodes CDR1 MNHEY and CDR2 SMNVEV (reference sequence).

The genes are TRBV7-9 and TRBJ2-7; D might be TRBD2 (5 bases). Trimming cost V 3 bases and J 2 bases, with 8 bases left between them. Germline CDR1 SEHNR, CDR2 FQNEAQ (reference sequence). The length of the CDR3 is 13 residues. The CDR3 reads CASSLGSTYEQYF. The CDR3 DNA follows: TGTGCCAGCAGCTTGGGGAGTACCTACGAGCAGTACTTC. Variable domain in full (rest from reference TRBV7-9 and TRBJ2-7): DTGVSQNPRHKITKRGQNVTFRCDPISEHNRLYWYRQTLGQGPEFLTYFQNEAQLEKSRLLSDRFSAERPKGSFSTLEIQRTEQGDSAMYLCASSLGSTYEQYFGPGTRLTVT.

V gene TRBV6-6 combines with J gene TRBJ1-5; D gene uncertain. The V and J ends lost 0 bases and 8 bases respectively, with 11 bases between them. Germline V CDR1 and CDR2: MNHNY, SVGAGI (reference sequence). The CDR3 has 14 amino acids. The CDR3 coding sequence is TGTGCCAGCAGTTACTCCCCGGGGATCGAGCCCCAGCATTTT. It is translated as CASSYSPGIEPQHF.

This chain links TRBV2 with TRBJ2-2, with 7 nucleotides matching TRBD2. With 11 bases clipped from V and 6 bases from J, the junction kept 12 bases outside the gene matches. CDR1 is SNHLY, CDR2 FYNNEI, per germline. This CDR3 is 14 amino acids long. The CDR3 DNA reads TGTGCCGTAGACACCGGGACTAACTCCGGGGAGCTGTTTTTT. Amino acid sequence: CAVDTGTNSGELFF.

V gene TRBV9 combines with J gene TRBJ1-4; TRBD1 aligns across 9 bases. This CDR3 is 14 amino acids long. CDR1 is SGDLS and CDR2 is YYNGEE in the germline V gene. V dropped 3 bases and J dropped 7; count of bases not matched to a gene: 4. CDR3 sequence reads: CASSGTGGGEKLFF. The CDR3 coding sequence is TGTGCCAGCAGCGGCACAGGGGGCGGTGAAAAACTGTTTTTT.